This T cell receptor beta chain was sequenced for a study of PD-1 blockade in classical Hodgkin lymphoma. The study's findings and limits: A significant rise in TCR diversity was seen by C4D1 for CD4+ cells but not for CD8+ cells.

About this clone: The antigen is unknown.

All patients relapsed after autologous stem cell transplantation, and brentuximab vedotin exposure varied. TCRdb's copy holds only in-frame clones and misses some; the assay was immunoSEQ multiplex PCR. The sample consists of fewer than 25,000 clones, around 70% of them appearing once. Unmatched junction bases numbered 5, after V lost 4 bases and J lost 10 bases. Germline assignment: CDR1 SGHTA and CDR2 FQGNSA. CDR3 length: 12 residues. This sample comprised peripheral blood mononuclear cells (PBMCs), obtained at baseline. This TCR was recovered from a human donor with classical Hodgkin lymphoma. This rearrangement joins TRBV7-2 to TRBJ1-1; 8 positions match TRBD1. DNA for the CDR3: TGTGCCAGCAGCTCCCAGGGGGCCGCAGCTTTCTTT. Its protein product is CASSSQGAAAFF.